This TCR beta chain was sequenced during a study of shared clonotypes between healthy human individuals. Turning to the study itself: Two women and three men aged 18 to 49 served as donors. Study-wide points: Rarefaction indicated that sorted-subset sequencing remained incomplete although depth was large. Represented genetic and exposure-history diversity was restricted by having few donors. Between a few donors, naive CD4 clonotypes were shared at a level of roughly 5.5%.

With 6 bases clipped from V and 4 bases from J, the junction kept 7 bases outside the gene matches. This CDR3 comprises 16 residues. In germline, CDR1 is KGHSH, CDR2 LQKENI. Profiling relied on immunoSEQ multiplex PCR, and the TCRdb table lists in-frame clones only, not all of them. Of about 1.5 million clones in the sample, 98% are singletons; the top ten hold around 0.45%. Notes on this clone: Antigen unknown.

The origin of this receptor is a young man in good health. Specimen: naive CD4+ T cells sorted from blood. The subset is: CD45RA+ positively selected. V and J are TRBV18 and TRBJ2-2; 11 bases agree with TRBD2. The CDR3 DNA is TGTGCCAGCTCGGACATAGCGGGAGGGCCCACCGGGGAGCTGTTTTTT. Amino acid sequence: CASSDIAGGPTGELFF.